The clone carrying this T cell receptor beta chain appeared a few times. Its matching antigen is unknown. These data belong to a study of glioma-infiltrating T cells. Study-level findings and limits: CDR3 overlap between tissue and blood was very small.

This CDR3 comprises 14 residues. The ends were cut back, 0 bases at V and 5 bases at J, with 12 bases in the middle. The germline V gene encodes CDR1 SGHRS and CDR2 YFSETQ. Using RNA template, CDR3s of TCR alpha and beta were amplified with iRepertoire arm-PCR. A single record per CDR3 protein comes from TCRdb applying MiXCR to the multiplex PCR reads. The table has over 70,000 distinct CDR3 sequences, roughly 23% seen once. V gene TRBV5-1 combines with J gene TRBJ2-7, with a tentative D call TRBD1 (7 bases). The specimen sequenced was glioma tissue, nonneoplastic brain tissue, or PBMCs (not recorded which). The clonotype originates from a human donor with low-grade glioma or glioblastoma, undergoing nonglioma brain surgery, or in good health (not recorded which). Written as DNA, the CDR3 is TGCGCCAGCAGCTTGGGACAGGGACTCCACGAGCAGTACTTC. Its translation: CASSLGQGLHEQYF.